This TCR beta chain came from a study of T cells after yellow fever vaccination. The overall study: Fractions of low cell number were prepared using SMART-Seq v4 Ultra Low Input.

About this clonotype itself: Its antigen is unidentified.

Overall study findings and caveats: Only a small proportion of the clonotypes turned up in both the CD4 and the CD8 compartments, likely arising from convergent recombination. Abundant bulk-population clonotypes could contaminate the FACS-sorted repertoires.

From the 5' RACE reads, TCRdb called clonotypes with MiXCR, one entry per CDR3 protein. The sample lists 300,000 or so distinct CDR3 sequences; around 8.6% were seen once. CDR3 length: 15 residues. V was clipped by 6 bases and J by 7 bases, with 18 bases between them. V usage is TRBV12-3 or TRBV12-4 and J usage is TRBJ2-2; D may match TRBD1 or TRBD2 (5 bases each). This clonotype was obtained from a man younger than 35 who received the YFV17D yellow fever vaccine. Specimen: CD4+ T cells sorted from PBMCs, collected 5 days after the yellow fever booster vaccination. For the CDR3, the DNA is TGTGCCAGCAGCCCCGGGACGGCCGTCATCGGGGAGCTGTTTTTT. It is translated as CASSPGTAVIGELFF.